What follows describes a single TCR beta chain. No antigen is known for it. The sample belongs to a study of T cell responses to AZD1222 COVID-19 vaccine. Whole-study context: Pooled in the analysis were second doses at about 4 or about 12 weeks. The study's findings and limits: Unmutated variant regions are reportedly targeted by nearly half of spike-specific TCRs.

V shed 3 bases, J shed 4 bases, and the junction held 3 bases outside the gene matches. Germline CDR1 KGHSH, CDR2 LQKENI. This CDR3 is built from 13 residues. Sequenced by immunoSEQ multiplex PCR; TCRdb stores in-frame clones only, minus some. Counted here are over 90,000 clones, 91% occurring once; the ten biggest clones make up about 50%. The receptor's source is an adult in good health. The chain employs TRBV18 and TRBJ2-7, with 7 bases fitting TRBD2. The sequenced sample was peripheral blood, obtained on day 0 of AZD1222 vaccination. The CDR3 spells CASSPGGVYEQYF. In nucleotides, the CDR3 is TGTGCCAGCTCACCGGGGGGGGTGTACGAGCAGTACTTC. The whole variable domain, remainder taken from reference TRBV18 and TRBJ2-7, is NAGVMQNPRHLVRRRGQEARLRCSPMKGHSHVYWYRQLPEEGLKFMVYLQKENIIDESGMPKERFSAEFPKEGPSILRIQQVVRGDSAAYFCASSPGGVYEQYFGPGTRLTVT.